This T cell receptor (beta chain) was recovered during a study of blood T cell repertoires in COVID-19 (dated by TCRdb to 2020 to 2022). Regarding the research as a whole: Collaborator samples came from the United States, Italy and Spain and covered acute and convalescent phases of COVID-19. The repertoires were released in a freely available public database intended as a resource for research on the immune response to SARS-CoV-2. Subjects who had been exposed to COVID-19, were actively infected with it, or had recovered from it provided the deeply sampled blood TCRbeta repertoires that made up the dataset. The prospective study material was composed of cDNA or gDNA derived from T cells, B-cell-depleted T cells, or PBMCs. HLA class I and class II types, where available, came from metadata supplied by the sample provider rather than from assay-based typing. Samples were obtained from the ongoing ImmuneRACE study (first 160 participants) and from about 1,300 subjects provided by 6 global collaborators. A de-identified subject ID, COVID-19 status, age in years and sex were almost always included in the sample metadata. General findings and caveats noted by the study authors: The amount of clinical and demographic metadata varied by source and participant and was provided uncurated.

In Seattle, one collaborating source enrolled patients while the infection was active and tracked those patients longitudinally over the course of disease. Collaborating institutions collected whole blood in K2EDTA tubes following their own protocols. For TCRbeta analysis, collaborators shipped samples in one of three forms: frozen whole blood, isolated PBMCs, or DNA extracted from either of those sample types. Remarks on this clone: Its antigen remains undetermined. No base quality values were provided; no much bigger clone lies one nucleotide off.

The immunoSEQ Assay, a bias-controlled multiplex PCR, was used to amplify TCRbeta CDR3 regions from genomic DNA. The original pipeline was this. The number of nucleated cells in each sample was estimated by amplification of reference gene primers within the assay. To quantify the absolute abundance of each unique TCRbeta CDR3 rearrangement, sequence reads were collapsed and filtered. For each sample, productive Simpson clonality was calculated as the square root of Simpson's diversity index across productive rearrangements. TCRdb took over this immuneACCESS table, retaining in-frame rearrangements with V and J assigned. Such tables are incomplete; in checked studies, under half of the missing clones stem from an unresolved V gene, and the remainder is unexplained. D and trimming come from the DNA, and the V and J calls and clone size come from that table. The sample table lists some 260,000 clones, about 87% of them with a count of one. The ten largest clones add up to 10% of the sample.

The germline V gene encodes CDR1 GTSNPN and CDR2 SVGIG (reference sequence). Cut back by 0 bases and 6 bases, the V and J ends lie 8 bases apart. Measured from the cysteine to the phenylalanine, the CDR3 is 13 residues long. This entry keeps only the CDR3 DNA: 39 bases, framed from base 1. Rearrangement joined TRBV30 to TRBJ2-2; the D gene is perhaps TRBD2, on 6 matching bases. The specimen sequenced was peripheral blood. This TCR was recovered from a woman aged 70 to 79 with COVID-19, enrolled during active disease. The base sequence is TGTGCCTGGAGTGTACAGCGGGCCGGGGAGCTGTTTTTT. It translates to CAWSVQRAGELFF.